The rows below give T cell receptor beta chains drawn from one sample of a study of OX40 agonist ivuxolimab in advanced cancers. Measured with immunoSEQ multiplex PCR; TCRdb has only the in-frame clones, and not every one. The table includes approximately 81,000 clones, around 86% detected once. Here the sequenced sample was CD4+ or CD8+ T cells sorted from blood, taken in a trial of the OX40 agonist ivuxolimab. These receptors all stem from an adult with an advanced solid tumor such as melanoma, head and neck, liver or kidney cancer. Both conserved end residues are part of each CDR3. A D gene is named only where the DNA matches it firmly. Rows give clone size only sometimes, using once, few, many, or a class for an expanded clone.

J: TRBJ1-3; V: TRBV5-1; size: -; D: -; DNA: TGCGCCAGCAGCTGGGGGGGCTCGCCCTCTGGAAACACCATATATTTT; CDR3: CASSWGGSPSGNTIYF
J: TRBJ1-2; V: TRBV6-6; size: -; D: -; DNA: TGTGCCAGCAGCTACGGGAGCGGCTACACCTTC; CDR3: CASSYGSGYTF
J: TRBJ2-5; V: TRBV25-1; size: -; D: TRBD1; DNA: TGTGCCAGCAGCGACAGGGGCGCAGGAGAGACCCAGTACTTC; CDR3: CASSDRGAGETQYF
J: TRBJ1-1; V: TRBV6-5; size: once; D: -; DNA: TGTGCCAGCAGTGAGGGACATATGAACACTGAAGCTTTCTTT; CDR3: CASSEGHMNTEAFF
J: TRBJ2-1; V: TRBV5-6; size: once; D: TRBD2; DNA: TGTGCCAGCAGCTTGGGGTATAGCGGGGCCCCCTATGGCAATGAGCAGTTCTTC; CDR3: CASSLGYSGAPYGNEQFF
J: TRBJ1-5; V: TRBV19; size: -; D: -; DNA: TGTGCCAGTACGGACGGTAGCAATCAGCCCCAGCATTTT; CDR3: CASTDGSNQPQHF
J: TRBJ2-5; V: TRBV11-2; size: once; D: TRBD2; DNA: TGTGCCAGCAGCTTAGTACCCCCCGGGGGGAGGGAGACCCAGTACTTC; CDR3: CASSLVPPGGRETQYF
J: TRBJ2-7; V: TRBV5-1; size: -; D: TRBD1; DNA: TGCGCCAGCAGCGCCGGGACAGGGAAATCCTACGAGCAGTACTTC; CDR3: CASSAGTGKSYEQYF
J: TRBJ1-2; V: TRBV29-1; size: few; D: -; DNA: TGCAGCGTTGTTTGGGGAAGAGAAGGCTACACCTTC; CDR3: CSVVWGREGYTF
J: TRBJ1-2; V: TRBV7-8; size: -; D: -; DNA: TGTGCCAGCAGCATCTCCGGGTCAGGAGGCTACACCTTC; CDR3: CASSISGSGGYTF
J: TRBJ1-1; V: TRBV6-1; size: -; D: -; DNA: TGTGCCAGCAGCCCCGAGGGTTCTGAAGCTTTCTTT; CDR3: CASSPEGSEAFF
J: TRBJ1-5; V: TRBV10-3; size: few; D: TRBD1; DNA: TGTGCCATCGCGGACAGGGGGGATCAGCCCCAGCATTTT; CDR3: CAIADRGDQPQHF
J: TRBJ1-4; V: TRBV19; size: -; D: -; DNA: TGTGCCAGTAGTATTAGCGCTGTTTGGGCGATTAATGAAAAACTGTTTTTT; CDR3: CASSISAVWAINEKLFF
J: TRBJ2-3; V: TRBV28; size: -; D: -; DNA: TGTGCCAGCATAGGGGGAGGGGGATATACGCAGTATTTT; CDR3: CASIGGGGYTQYF
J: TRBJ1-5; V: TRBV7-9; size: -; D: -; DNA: TGTGCCAGCAGCTTAAACTTGGGGTCCCAGCATTTT; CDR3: CASSLNLGSQHF
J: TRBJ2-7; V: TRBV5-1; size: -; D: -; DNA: TGCGCCAGCAGCTTGGATGGGGAGAGGGAGCAGTACTTC; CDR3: CASSLDGEREQYF
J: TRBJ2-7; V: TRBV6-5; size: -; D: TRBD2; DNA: TGTGCCAGCAGTTACGTAGCGGGAGGATCCTACGAGCAGTACTTC; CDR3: CASSYVAGGSYEQYF
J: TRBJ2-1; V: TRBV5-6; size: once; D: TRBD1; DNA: TGTGCCAGCAGCTTATCTTCAGGACAGGGTCTCGATGAGCAGTTCTTC; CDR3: CASSLSSGQGLDEQFF
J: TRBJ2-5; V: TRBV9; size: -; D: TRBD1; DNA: TGTGCCAGCAGCGTGACGACAGGGAGACAAGAGACCCAGTACTTC; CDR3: CASSVTTGRQETQYF
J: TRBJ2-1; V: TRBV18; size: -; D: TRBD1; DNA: TGTGCCAGCTCACCAGGACAGGGGGCGGGCGAGCAGTTCTTC; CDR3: CASSPGQGAGEQFF
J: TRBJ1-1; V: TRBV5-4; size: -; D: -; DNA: TGTGCCAGCAGCTTGGGAGGTGCGAGACGCACTGAAGCTTTCTTT; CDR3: CASSLGGARRTEAFF
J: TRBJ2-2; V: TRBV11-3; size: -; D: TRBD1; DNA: TGTGCCAGCAGCAGGGACAGCACCGGGGAGCTGTTTTTT; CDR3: CASSRDSTGELFF
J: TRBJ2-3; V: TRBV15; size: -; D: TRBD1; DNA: TGTGCCACCAGCAGGGACAGGGCCTCCACAGATACGCAGTATTTT; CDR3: CATSRDRASTDTQYF
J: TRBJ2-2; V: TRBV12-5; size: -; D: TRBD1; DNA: TGTGCTAGTGCCCAGGGGACAGGGGGTTTTCGGGCCGGGGAGCTGTTTTTT; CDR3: CASAQGTGGFRAGELFF
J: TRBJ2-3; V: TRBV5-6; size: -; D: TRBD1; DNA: TGTGCCAGCAGCTCCCGACAGGGGCGCCCTTCCACAGATACGCAGTATTTT; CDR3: CASSSRQGRPSTDTQYF
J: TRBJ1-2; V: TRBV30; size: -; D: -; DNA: TGTGCCTGGACTCCCGGGACACCGAACTATGGCTACACCTTC; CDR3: CAWTPGTPNYGYTF
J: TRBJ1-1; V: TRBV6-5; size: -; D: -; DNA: TGTGCCAGCAGTTACCGGGGGAACACTGAAGCTTTCTTT; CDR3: CASSYRGNTEAFF
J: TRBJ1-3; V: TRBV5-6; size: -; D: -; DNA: TGTGCCAGCAGCGCTCAAGACTCTGGAAACACCATATATTTT; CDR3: CASSAQDSGNTIYF
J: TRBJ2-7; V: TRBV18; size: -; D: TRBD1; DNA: TGTGCCAGCTCACCGGACAGGGTGACCTCCTACGAGCAGTACTTC; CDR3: CASSPDRVTSYEQYF
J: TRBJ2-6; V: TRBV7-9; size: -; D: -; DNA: TGTGCCAGCACTACGGGACCCAGCTCTGGGGCCAACGTCCTGACTTTC; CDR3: CASTTGPSSGANVLTF
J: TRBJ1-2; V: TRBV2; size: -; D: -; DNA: TGTGCCAGCAGTGAAGGGCAGGGGAACTATGGCTACACCTTC; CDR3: CASSEGQGNYGYTF
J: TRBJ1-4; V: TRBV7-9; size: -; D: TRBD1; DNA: TGTGCCAGCAGCGTCGGACAGGGAATTACCCCAACTAATGAAAAACTGTTTTTT; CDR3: CASSVGQGITPTNEKLFF
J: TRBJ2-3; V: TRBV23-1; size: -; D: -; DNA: TGCGCCAGCAGTCAATCGGGGCGGTTTTGGGGATCCTGCACAGATACACAGTATTTT; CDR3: CASSQSGRFWGSCTDTQYF
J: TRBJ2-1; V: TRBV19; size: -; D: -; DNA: TGTGCCAGTATGTCTTGGAGGGGGCAAAACAATGAGCAGTTCTTC; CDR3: CASMSWRGQNNEQFF
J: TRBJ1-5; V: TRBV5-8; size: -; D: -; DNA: TGTGCCAGCAGCTTGGCCCCTAATCAGCCCCAGCATTTT; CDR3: CASSLAPNQPQHF
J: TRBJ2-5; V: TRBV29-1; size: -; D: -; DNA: TGCAGCGTTGATTTTGGCCAGGGTGTTGGGGAGACCCAGTACTTC; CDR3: CSVDFGQGVGETQYF
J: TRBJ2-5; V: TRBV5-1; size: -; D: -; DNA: TGCGCCAGCAGCTTGGTGGGGGGAGAGACCCAGTACTTC; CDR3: CASSLVGGETQYF
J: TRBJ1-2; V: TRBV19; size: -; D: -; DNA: TGTGCCAGTAGCCTAGACGGATCCTATGGCTACACCTTC; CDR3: CASSLDGSYGYTF
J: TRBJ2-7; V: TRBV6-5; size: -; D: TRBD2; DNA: TGTGCCACCCGCTATGGCGGGAGATCCGAGCAGTACTTC; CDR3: CATRYGGRSEQYF
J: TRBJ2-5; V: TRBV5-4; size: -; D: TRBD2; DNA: TGTGCCAGCAGCTTGGCTTCGGCGGGAGGGGAGACCCAGTACTTC; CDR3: CASSLASAGGETQYF
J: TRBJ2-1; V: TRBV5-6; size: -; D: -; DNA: TGTGCCAGCAGCTTGTATCAGGCGTCAGTGAATGAGCAGTTCTTC; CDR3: CASSLYQASVNEQFF
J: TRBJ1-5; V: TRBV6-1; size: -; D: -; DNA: TGTGCCAGCCGACGAGGGGGGGATAGCAATCAGCCCCAGCATTTT; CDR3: CASRRGGDSNQPQHF
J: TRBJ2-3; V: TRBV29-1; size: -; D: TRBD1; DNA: TGCAGCGTTGAAGATGACAGGGGGGGCACAGATACGCAGTATTTT; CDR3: CSVEDDRGGTDTQYF
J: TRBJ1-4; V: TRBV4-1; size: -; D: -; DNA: TGCGCCAGCAGCCAATTGGTACAGGGCTCCCGTGTTCCGTTTTTT; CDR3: CASSQLVQGSRVPFF
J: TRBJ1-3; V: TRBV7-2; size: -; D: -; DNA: TGTGCCAGCAGCGTTAATCGATTCCACTCTGGAAACACCATATATTTT; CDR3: CASSVNRFHSGNTIYF
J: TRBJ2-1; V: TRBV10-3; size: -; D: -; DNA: TGTGCCATCGGAGGGGCCGACTACAATGAGCAGTTCTTC; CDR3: CAIGGADYNEQFF
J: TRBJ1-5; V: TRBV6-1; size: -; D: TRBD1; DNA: TGTGCCAGCAGTGAACTCGGACAGGGTTCGCCCCAGCATTTT; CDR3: CASSELGQGSPQHF
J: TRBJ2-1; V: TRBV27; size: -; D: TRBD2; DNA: TGTGCCAGCAGTTTTAAAGCGGGAGGGGTTAACAATGAGCAGTTCTTC; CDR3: CASSFKAGGVNNEQFF